The clone carrying this TCR beta chain occurred a few times. Its matching antigen is unknown. MiXCR, applied by TCRdb to the 5' RACE reads, yields one record per CDR3 protein. The table shows 510,000 or so distinct CDR3 sequences, with around 15% occurring only once. These data belong to a study of identical twins. The study's findings and limits: Twin-shared out-of-frame alpha sequences were enriched for low generation probability. Insertion counts were lower in abundant cord blood beta clonotypes, a trend that memory repertoires did not show.

The CDR3 is made up of 15 amino acids. The germline V gene encodes CDR1 SGHRS and CDR2 YFSETQ. The junction had 6 bases not matched to a gene; V was cut back by 4 bases and J by 4 bases. These data were likewise used in another study, on yellow fever vaccine responses in identical twins.

This TCR was sampled from a woman aged 18-35 years in good health. This chain uses TRBV5-1 with TRBJ2-1; 9 bases are a match to TRBD1. Sequenced sample: CD4+ T cells sorted from blood. The chain's CDR3 is CASSHRDRDYNEQFF. The CDR3 nucleotides read TGCGCCAGCAGCCACCGGGACAGGGATTACAATGAGCAGTTCTTC.